This T cell receptor beta chain was retrieved from a study of T-cell reconstitution after alpha-beta-depleted transplantation in children. Construction of the TCRbeta library involved unique molecular identifiers. MiXCR was run by TCRdb on the PCR reads, yielding one entry per CDR3 protein. Of roughly 120,000 distinct CDR3 sequences listed, around a tenth were seen once; the top ten hold around 35%. The CDR3 runs to 15 residues. With V trimmed by 3 bases and J by 6 bases, 9 bases remained unmatched. Germline V lookup: CDR1 SQVTM, CDR2 ANQGSEA. The chain couples TRBV29-1 to TRBJ2-1; the match to TRBD2 covers 9 bases. The sequencing used PBMCs, collected before TCRalphabeta/CD19-depleted stem cell transplant. This receptor was identified in a boy aged 2-15 years with acute lymphoblastic leukemia, due to receive a stem cell transplant. CDR3 loop: CSVEPGGGASNEQFF. CDR3 coding DNA: TGCAGCGTTGAGCCTGGCGGGGGGGCGAGCAATGAGCAGTTCTTC.